Listed here are 29 T cell receptor beta chains from one sample, sequenced in a study of T cells in Graves' hyperthyroidism and ophthalmopathy. Regions amplified from RNA transcripts were the TCR beta CDR3 regions. TCR CDR3 underwent first-round RT-PCR with the HTBI primer set. TCRdb re-derived calls from the multiplex PCR reads in MiXCR, one entry per CDR3 protein. The data contain around 300,000 distinct CDR3 sequences, roughly 15% of them singletons. Sequencing input: blood. These receptors all come from a woman aged 25 to 39 with Graves' hyperthyroidism that later progressed to Graves' ophthalmopathy.

This clonotype occurred a few times. The chain combines TRBV6-1 with TRBJ1-2; D gene uncertain. The V end was cut by 7 bases, the J end by 4 bases, with 16 bases between. Germline-derived CDR1 and CDR2 are MNHNS and SASEGT. The CDR3 runs 14 residues. In DNA form, the CDR3 reads TGTGCCAGCAATATAAAAAGGGAGGGCTATGGCTACACCTTC. It encodes CASNIKREGYGYTF.

This clonotype was detected ten times or more. This rearrangement joins TRBV12-3 or TRBV12-4 to TRBJ2-7; D unresolved. The CDR3 is 12 amino acids. V was trimmed by 6 bases and J by 4 bases, leaving 10 bases between them. CDR3 bases: TGTGCCAGCAGCCGTTTCGGGTACGAGCAGTACTTC. This sequence encodes CASSRFGYEQYF.

Concerning this clonotype: A single base separates this from a much larger clone, so it may be a read error. J is TRBJ2-1 and V is TRBV7-8, with 8 nucleotides matching TRBD1. Looked up from germline, CDR1 is SGHVS and CDR2 is FQNEAQ. The CDR3 spans 15 residues. V lost 5 bases and J lost 6; bases outside the gene matches: 9. DNA of the CDR3: TGTGCCAGCAGCGCTCCCGGGACAGGTTGCAATGAGCAGTTCTTC. Encoded protein: CASSAPGTGCNEQFF. Full variable domain (remainder filled in from reference TRBV7-8 and TRBJ2-1): GAGVSQSPRYKVAKRGQDVALRCDPISGHVSLFWYQQALGQGPEFLTYFQNEAQLDKSGLPSDRFFAERPEGSVSTLKIQRTQQEDSAVYLCASSAPGTGCNEQFFGPGTRLTVL.

This clonotype has ten or more counts. The chain combines TRBV20-1 with TRBJ2-1; possible D gene TRBD2, 6 bases. V shed 3 bases and J shed 5 bases, with 14 bases lying between them. The length of the CDR3 is 14 residues. CDR1 DFQATT and CDR2 SNEGSKA come from the germline V gene (reference sequence). CDR3 bases: TGCAGTGCTAGTTTGCCGGGAGAGCACAATGAGCAGTTCTTC. Protein: CSASLPGEHNEQFF.

Ten or more counts support this clonotype. The chain recombines TRBV20-1 with TRBJ1-2; D gene unclear. The CDR3 runs to 13 residues. The V end was cut by 3 bases, the J end by 0 bases, with 8 bases between. Germline CDR1 DFQATT, CDR2 SNEGSKA (reference sequence). CDR3 amino acids: CSASSGTNYGYTF. CDR3 sequence (DNA): TGCAGTGCTAGTTCTGGTACTAACTATGGCTACACCTTC.

This clonotype was counted only a few times. The chain carries TRBV10-3 and TRBJ2-7, with 9 bases aligning to TRBD2. Germline CDR1 is ENHRY and CDR2 is SYGVKD. The CDR3 has 16 residues. J gave up 4 bases and V 2 bases, and 9 bases lay outside the gene matches. CDR3 in DNA: TGTGCCATCAGTGAGGATGGCGGGAGGGCGGGGTACGAGCAGTACTTC. It yields the protein CAISEDGGRAGYEQYF.

The chain employs TRBV6-1 and TRBJ2-7; 9 bases line up with TRBD1. This CDR3 region has 14 residues. V shed 6 bases, J shed 2 bases, and the junction held 5 bases outside the gene matches. Germline V CDR1 and CDR2: MNHNS, SASEGT. The CDR3 DNA sequence: TGTGCCAGCAGCCCCCGGACAGGGGCCTACGAGCAGTACTTC. Translation gives CASSPRTGAYEQYF.

In regard to this clonotype: A clone one base away is much larger, so this may be a read error. The rearrangement uses TRBV11-2 and TRBJ2-3; no firm D call. From germline, CDR1 is SGHAT and CDR2 FQNNGV. This CDR3 has 17 residues. V was pared by 2 bases and J by 0 bases, with 15 bases between. The CDR3 DNA is TGTGCCAGCAGCTTATGTACTCCTACCCCTAGCACAGATACGCAGTATTTT. Translating gives CASSLCTPTPSTDTQYF.

This clonotype has at least ten counts. The chain recombines TRBV7-2 with TRBJ2-1; TRBD1 might be the D (6 bases). The V gene lost 1 base and the J gene lost 6 bases, with 13 bases spanning the gap. CDR1 SGHTA and CDR2 FQGNSA come from the germline V gene. The CDR3 has 15 amino acids. The chain's CDR3 is CASSLGGHTSNEQFF. The CDR3 coding sequence is TGTGCCAGCAGCTTAGGGGGGCACACTTCCAATGAGCAGTTCTTC.

The V call is TRBV9, the J call TRBJ2-1; D may correspond to TRBD1 or TRBD2 (6 bases each). This CDR3 is built from 16 residues. Germline V lookup: CDR1 SGDLS, CDR2 YYNGEE. V was cut by 3 bases and J by 0 bases, with 13 bases left in between. CDR3 in amino acids: CASSARGESSYNEQFF. The CDR3 bases are TGTGCCAGCAGCGCGAGGGGGGAGAGCTCCTACAATGAGCAGTTCTTC.

Note on this clonotype: A much larger clone lies a single base off, so this may be a read error. The rearrangement joins TRBV13 to TRBJ2-7; 7 nucleotides line up with TRBD2. The ends lost 3 bases at V and 5 bases at J; junction bases unmatched: 10. The CDR3 has 15 amino acids. CDR1 is PRHDT and CDR2 is FYEKMQ in the germline V gene (reference sequence). CDR3 DNA: TGTGCCAGCAGCTTGAGGCGGGGGAGTTTGAACGAGCAGTACTTC. Translated, it gives CASSLRRGSLNEQYF.

This clonotype was observed at least ten times. The genes are TRBV27 and TRBJ2-7; possible D gene TRBD2, 5 bases. The ends were cut back, 5 bases at V and 4 bases at J, with 15 bases in the middle. Germline CDR1 reads MNHEY; CDR2 reads SMNVEV (reference sequence). This CDR3 contains 14 residues. This chain's CDR3 is CASSPLPDFYEQYF. The DNA of the CDR3 is TGTGCCAGCAGTCCCCTCCCGGACTTTTACGAGCAGTACTTC.

The gene calls are TRBV19 and TRBJ2-7; D is uncertain. Germline CDR1 reads LNHDA; CDR2 reads SQIVND (reference sequence). V was clipped by 0 bases and J by 1 base, with 7 bases between them. CDR3 length: 14 residues. DNA of the CDR3: TGTGCCAGTAGTATAGATACAGATTCCTACGAGCAGTACTTC. This gives the protein CASSIDTDSYEQYF.

The V call is TRBV28, the J call TRBJ1-1; TRBD1 might be the D (5 bases). V was cut by 8 bases and J by 3 bases, with 16 bases left in between. The CDR3 extends over 14 amino acids. From germline, CDR1 is MDHEN and CDR2 SYDVKM. In DNA form, the CDR3 reads TGTGCCAGCCGAGGACACATAAAGGACACTGAAGCTTTCTTT. Translated: CASRGHIKDTEAFF.

The chain couples TRBV7-2 to TRBJ2-1; 10 bases agree with TRBD2. After removal of 5 bases from V and 4 bases from J, the junction contained 14 bases not matched to a gene. The germline V gene has CDR1 SGHTA and CDR2 FQGNSA. The CDR3 extends over 18 amino acids. The CDR3 DNA sequence: TGTGCCAGCAGCCATCCCCGGGGACGACTAGCGGGTTACAATGAGCAGTTCTTC. Encoded protein: CASSHPRGRLAGYNEQFF.

The sample holds many counts of this clonotype. The chain employs TRBV3-1 and TRBJ2-1, with D possibly matching TRBD1 (5 bases). Between the trimmed V and J ends, which lost 3 bases and 15 bases, there was a span of 24 bases. The CDR3 spans 15 residues. Germline CDR1 is LGHDT and CDR2 is YNNKEL (reference sequence). The CDR3 loop is CASSQRSGAGLPGFF. In nucleotides, the CDR3 is TGTGCCAGCAGCCAGCGTAGTGGGGCTGGGCTCCCGGGGTTCTTC.

This clonotype has ten or more counts. The chain employs TRBV7-6 and TRBJ2-7, with D possibly called TRBD1 or TRBD2 (6 bases each). CDR1 and CDR2 from the germline V gene are SGHVS and FNYEAQ. The V and J ends lost 8 bases and 0 bases respectively, with 14 bases between them. The CDR3 runs to 14 residues. CDR3 loop: CASQRGGNSYEQYF. In DNA, the CDR3 is TGTGCCAGCCAAAGAGGGGGGAACTCCTACGAGCAGTACTTC.

This clonotype has ten or more counts. V and J are TRBV18 and TRBJ2-6; D perhaps matches TRBD1 (6 bases). The CDR3 sequence is 16 residues long. Germline values: CDR1 KGHSH, CDR2 LQKENI. With 2 bases removed from V and 0 bases from J, the gap between germline ends came to 8 bases. Here the CDR3 DNA reads TGTGCCAGCTCACCAACAGGGACCTCTGGGGCCAACGTCCTGACTTTC. The encoded protein is CASSPTGTSGANVLTF.

This clonotype was observed many times. The rearrangement links TRBV7-2 to TRBJ2-3; 13 bases agree with TRBD2. The CDR3 totals 18 residues. Trimming at V came to 4 bases and at J to 5 bases, leaving 12 bases not matched to a gene. In germline, CDR1 is SGHTA, CDR2 FQGNSA. The CDR3 protein is CASSWTSGSSSPIDTQYF. CDR3 nucleotides: TGTGCCAGCAGCTGGACTAGCGGGAGTAGCTCCCCGATAGATACGCAGTATTTT. The complete variable domain, with remaining parts taken from reference TRBV7-2 and TRBJ2-3, reads GAGVSQSPSNKVTEKGKDVELRCDPISGHTALYWYRQSLGQGLEFLIYFQGNSAPDKSGLPSDRFSAERTGGSVSTLTIQRTQQEDSAVYLCASSWTSGSSSPIDTQYFGPGTRLTVL.

At least ten counts were recorded for this clonotype. The V gene is TRBV28, the J gene TRBJ1-4; maybe TRBD1 (5 bases). Germline V CDR1 and CDR2: MDHEN, SYDVKM. Trimming stripped 5 bases from V and 6 bases from J, with 22 bases between. This CDR3 has 17 amino acids. As DNA, the CDR3 is TGTGCCAGCAGTCTGATCCCGGGACCCATGGGAGATGAAAAACTGTTTTTT. Amino acid sequence: CASSLIPGPMGDEKLFF.

There are many counts of this clonotype. The chain uses TRBV29-1 and TRBJ1-4, with D maybe TRBD1 (5 bases). The CDR3 covers 14 residues. Trimming shortened V by 6 bases and J by 3 bases, and 14 bases separated the two germline ends. CDR1 SQVTM and CDR2 ANQGSEA come from the germline V gene. The CDR3 bases are TGCAGCGTGGGGATTACAGGATCTAATGAAAAACTGTTTTTT. Protein product: CSVGITGSNEKLFF.

In its sample, this clonotype was seen many times. The J gene is TRBJ2-1, the V gene TRBV7-2; TRBD2 matches at 7 bases. The germline V gene has CDR1 SGHTA and CDR2 FQGNSA. Trimming at V came to 5 bases and at J to 9 bases, leaving 13 bases not matched to a gene. The CDR3 spans 15 residues. Written as DNA, the CDR3 is TGTGCCAGCAGCAAAAGCTTAGCCCCGGGGGGTGAGCAGTTCTTC. It encodes CASSKSLAPGGEQFF. Looking up the rest from reference TRBV7-2 and TRBJ2-1 gives the full variable domain: GAGVSQSPSNKVTEKGKDVELRCDPISGHTALYWYRQSLGQGLEFLIYFQGNSAPDKSGLPSDRFSAERTGGSVSTLTIQRTQQEDSAVYLCASSKSLAPGGEQFFGPGTRLTVL.

The chain employs TRBV4-2 and TRBJ2-7, with TRBD2 matching 8 bases. Germline values: CDR1 LGHNA, CDR2 YNFKEQ. The CDR3 extends over 17 amino acids. V gave up 3 bases and J gave up 0 bases; unmatched junction bases: 10. The CDR3 protein is CASSQDLLTSVSYEQYF. In DNA form, the CDR3 reads TGTGCCAGCAGCCAGGACCTTTTGACTAGCGTCTCCTACGAGCAGTACTTC.

This clonotype was found many times. The gene calls are TRBV4-3 and TRBJ2-2, with D perhaps TRBD2 (6 bases). Trimming left V 0 bases short and J 0 bases short, with 8 bases between. CDR3 length: 16 residues. Germline V lookup: CDR1 LGHNA, CDR2 YSLEER. The CDR3 reads CASSQDAGTNTGELFF. The CDR3 DNA reads TGCGCCAGCAGCCAAGATGCGGGAACGAACACCGGGGAGCTGTTTTTT.

This clonotype was counted a few times. The rearrangement joins TRBV4-1 to TRBJ2-7; TRBD2 matches at 10 bases. The trim removed 4 bases at V and 0 bases at J, leaving 6 bases unmatched. From germline, CDR1 is MGHRA and CDR2 YSYEKL. The CDR3 totals 16 residues. The DNA for the CDR3 is TGCGCCAGCAGCCCACGGACTAGCGGATACTCCTACGAGCAGTACTTC. It translates to CASSPRTSGYSYEQYF.

This clonotype has ten or more counts. J is TRBJ1-2 and V is TRBV28, with TRBD1 identical over 9 bases. The CDR3 is 14 residues long. J gave up 3 bases and V 7 bases, and 6 bases lay outside the gene matches. CDR1 is MDHEN and CDR2 is SYDVKM in the germline V gene. The CDR3 here is CASTSRDRDYGYTF. The CDR3 nucleotides read TGTGCCAGCACTTCCCGGGACAGGGACTATGGCTACACCTTC.

This clonotype was seen many times. This chain uses TRBV20-1 with TRBJ2-5; TRBD2 agrees at 16 bases. CDR3 length: 17 residues. Losses at the gene ends were 3 bases for V and 4 bases for J; bases not matched to a gene: 8. Germline V lookup: CDR1 DFQATT, CDR2 SNEGSKA (reference sequence). The CDR3 loop reads CSARSGLAGGPGETQYF. DNA for the CDR3: TGCAGTGCTAGGTCGGGACTAGCGGGAGGGCCGGGAGAGACCCAGTACTTC.

Worth noting for this clonotype: This sequence may be a read error, since a much larger clone differs from it by one base. The V and J genes are TRBV2 and TRBJ2-1, with 7 positions matching TRBD1. In germline, CDR1 is SNHLY, CDR2 FYNNEI. The CDR3 runs 20 residues. The ends lost 1 base at V and 6 bases at J; junction bases unmatched: 21. This CDR3 reads CASSEGGTPTSDRLGNEQFF. The CDR3, as DNA: TGTGCCAGCAGTGAAGGGGGCACCCCAACCTCGGACAGGCTCGGCAATGAGCAGTTCTTC. Looking up the rest from reference TRBV2 and TRBJ2-1 gives the full variable domain: EPEVTQTPSHQVTQMGQEVILRCVPISNHLYFYWYRQILGQKVEFLVSFYNNEISEKSEIFDDQFSVERPDGSNFTLKIRSTKLEDSAMYFCASSEGGTPTSDRLGNEQFFGPGTRLTVL.

This clonotype was picked up many times. The V gene is TRBV11-2, the J gene TRBJ2-1, with 10 bases matching TRBD2. CDR3 length: 15 residues. J gave up 10 bases and V 1 base, and 7 bases lay outside the gene matches. Germline CDR1 and CDR2: SGHAT and FQNNGV. The CDR3 is CASSLGLAGPDEQFF. The CDR3 DNA is TGTGCCAGCAGCTTAGGACTAGCGGGTCCCGACGAGCAGTTCTTC.